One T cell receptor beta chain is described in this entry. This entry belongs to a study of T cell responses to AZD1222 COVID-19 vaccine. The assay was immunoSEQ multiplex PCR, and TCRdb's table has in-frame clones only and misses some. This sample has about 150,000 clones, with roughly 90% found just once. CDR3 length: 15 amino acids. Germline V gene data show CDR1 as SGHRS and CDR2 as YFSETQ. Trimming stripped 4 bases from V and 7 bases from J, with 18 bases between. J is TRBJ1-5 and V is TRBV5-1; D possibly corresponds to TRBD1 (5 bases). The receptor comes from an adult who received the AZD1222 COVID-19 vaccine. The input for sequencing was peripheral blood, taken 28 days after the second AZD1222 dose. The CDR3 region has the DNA TGCGCCAGCAGCCCAATGGGGGAGGTTGGGCAGCCCCAGCATTTT. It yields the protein CASSPMGEVGQPQHF.